Sequencing of this TCR beta chain was carried out in a study of shared clonotypes between healthy human individuals. Study findings and constraints: Clonotypes shared by all four sorted-subset donors had higher generation probabilities than non-shared clonotypes.

In the CD4+ fraction, cells were divided into CD45RA+ naive and CD45RA-negative memory subsets. This CDR3 region has 14 residues. Germline V lookup: CDR1 SGHDT, CDR2 YYEEEE. V lost 4 bases, J lost 2 bases, and 13 bases lay in between. This clone was counted only a few times. As yet, its antigen is unknown. The assay was immunoSEQ multiplex PCR, and TCRdb's table has in-frame clones only and misses some. This sample yields about 1.1 million clones, of which about 80% are seen a single time; almost 0.9% belongs to the top ten. The chain combines TRBV5-6 with TRBJ2-7; D ambiguous. The clonotype was recovered from a man aged 18 to 29 in good health. Some clones in this sample may be carry-over from other donors' samples. Sequenced: memory CD4+ T cells from PBMCs. Subset in this sample: CD45RA-negative fraction. CDR3 DNA: TGTGCCAGCAGCGCCGGATCCGTCGCCTACGAGCAGTACTTC. Amino acid sequence: CASSAGSVAYEQYF. The variable domain in full, completed from reference TRBV5-6 and TRBJ2-7, reads DAGVTQSPTHLIKTRGQQVTLRCSPKSGHDTVSWYQQALGQGPQFIFQYYEEEERQRGNFPDRFSGHQFPNYSSELNVNALLLGDSALYLCASSAGSVAYEQYFGPGTRLTVT.